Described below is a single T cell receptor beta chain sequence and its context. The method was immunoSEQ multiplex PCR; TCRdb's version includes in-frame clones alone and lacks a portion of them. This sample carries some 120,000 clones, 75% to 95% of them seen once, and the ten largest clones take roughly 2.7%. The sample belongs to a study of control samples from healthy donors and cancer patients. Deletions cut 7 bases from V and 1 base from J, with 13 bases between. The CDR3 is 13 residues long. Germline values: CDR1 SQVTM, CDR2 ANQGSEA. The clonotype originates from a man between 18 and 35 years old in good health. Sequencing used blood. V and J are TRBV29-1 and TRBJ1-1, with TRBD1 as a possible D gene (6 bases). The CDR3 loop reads CSEERGENTEAFF. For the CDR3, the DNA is TGCAGCGAGGAGAGGGGGGAGAACACTGAAGCTTTCTTT.